The 28 T cell receptor beta chains in this list originate from one sample, sequenced in a study of shared clonotypes between healthy human individuals. Method: immunoSEQ multiplex PCR; TCRdb's copy keeps in-frame clones and lacks some. Of about 520,000 clones listed, roughly 95% are singletons. The sequenced sample consisted of naive CD4+ T cells sorted from blood. Subset of the sample: CD45RA+ positively selected. These receptors originate from a woman in her thirties in good health.

This clone is a singleton in its sample. The chain is built from TRBV19 and TRBJ2-7; D gene ambiguous. V was clipped by 3 bases and J by 2 bases, with 11 bases between them. The length of the CDR3 is 14 residues. From germline, CDR1 is LNHDA and CDR2 SQIVND (reference sequence). The CDR3 loop is CASSISSPPYEQYF. The CDR3 DNA sequence: TGTGCCAGTAGTATCAGCTCCCCACCCTACGAGCAGTACTTC.

CDR3 sequence reads: CASSPPTGMRDEQYF. For the CDR3, the DNA is TGTGCCAGCTCACCACCGACAGGGATGAGGGACGAGCAGTACTTC. The chain carries TRBV18 and TRBJ2-7; 7 nucleotides agree with TRBD1. This CDR3 comprises 15 residues. V shed 0 bases and J 5 bases; nucleotides not matched to a gene: 7. Looked up from germline, CDR1 is KGHSH and CDR2 is LQKENI.

As to this clone: Other DNA sequences from this sample encode an identical CDR3 as well. CDR3 in amino acids: CASSFPGGGNTEAFF. CDR3 DNA: TGTGCCAGCAGTTTCCCCGGGGGCGGGAACACTGAAGCTTTCTTT. The chain is built from TRBV28 and TRBJ1-1; TRBD1 is a possible D gene (6 bases). There are 15 residues in the CDR3. V was clipped by 3 bases and J by 1 base, with 12 bases between them. The germline V gene encodes CDR1 MDHEN and CDR2 SYDVKM. The variable domain in full, with the rest retrieved from reference TRBV28 and TRBJ1-1, is DVKVTQSSRYLVKRTGEKVFLECVQDMDHENMFWYRQDPGLGLRLIYFSYDVKMKEKGDIPEGYSVSREKKERFSLILESASTNQTSMYLCASSFPGGGNTEAFFGQGTRLTVV.

The chain recombines TRBV2 with TRBJ2-5; 8 bases line up with TRBD1. Matching the DNA end better, TRBJ2-7 makes the J call doubtful. Germline values: CDR1 SNHLY, CDR2 FYNNEI. CDR3 length equals 14 residues. This CDR3 is CASSVRDRPGEQYF. DNA for the CDR3: TGTGCCAGCAGTGTCCGGGACAGGCCCGGCGAGCAGTACTTC.

V is TRBV7-9 and J is TRBJ2-7; 11 bases are shared with TRBD2. From germline, CDR1 is SEHNR and CDR2 FQNEAQ (reference sequence). CDR3 length: 15 amino acids. V was clipped by 5 bases and J by 2 bases; unmatched bases: 5. The CDR3 bases are TGTGCCAGCAGCCCTAGCGGGAGGTCCCCCTACGAGCAGTACTTC. It yields the protein CASSPSGRSPYEQYF.

The chain uses TRBV28 and TRBJ1-4; TRBD1 matches at 7 bases. V shed 4 bases, J shed 4 bases, and the junction held 6 bases outside the gene matches. This CDR3 comprises 15 residues. Germline lookup yields CDR1 MDHEN and CDR2 SYDVKM. CDR3: CASSSGQERNEKLFF. The CDR3 DNA is TGTGCCAGCAGTTCCGGACAGGAGCGTAATGAAAAACTGTTTTTT.

The J gene is TRBJ2-6, the V gene TRBV5-1; no firm D call. The CDR3 is 17 residues long. V lost 5 bases to trimming and J lost 4 bases, with 19 bases between them. Germline lookup yields CDR1 SGHRS and CDR2 YFSETQ. CDR3 sequence: CASSYAGPENGANVLTF. CDR3 sequence (DNA): TGCGCCAGCAGTTACGCCGGGCCTGAGAACGGGGCCAACGTCCTGACTTTC.

The chain links TRBV28 to TRBJ2-1; TRBD2 agrees at 13 bases. The CDR3 contains 15 residues. Germline CDR1 and CDR2: MDHEN and SYDVKM. The V segment lost 5 bases and the J segment 4 bases; nucleotides outside the gene matches: 2. CDR3 residues: CASSILAGGYNEQFF. The CDR3 region has the DNA TGTGCCAGCAGTATACTAGCGGGAGGGTACAATGAGCAGTTCTTC.

This chain connects TRBV13 to TRBJ1-4, with 10 bases identical to TRBD1. This CDR3 region has 15 residues. Per the germline V gene, CDR1 is PRHDT and CDR2 is FYEKMQ (reference sequence). V lost 5 bases, J lost 6 bases, and 6 bases stayed unmatched. CDR3 DNA sequence: TGTGCCAGCAGCACCCAGACAGGGGGCTATGAAAAACTGTTTTTT. This codes for CASSTQTGGYEKLFF.

This chain's CDR3 is CASIPMGNYLNEQYF. The DNA for the CDR3 is TGTGCCAGCATCCCAATGGGGAATTACCTAAACGAGCAGTACTTC. The V call is TRBV28, the J call TRBJ2-7, with D unclear. V lost 7 bases to trimming and J lost 5 bases, with 21 bases between them. The CDR3 length is 15 residues. Looked up from germline, CDR1 is MDHEN and CDR2 is SYDVKM. Looking up the rest from reference TRBV28 and TRBJ2-7 gives the full variable domain: DVKVTQSSRYLVKRTGEKVFLECVQDMDHENMFWYRQDPGLGLRLIYFSYDVKMKEKGDIPEGYSVSREKKERFSLILESASTNQTSMYLCASIPMGNYLNEQYFGPGTRLTVT.

J is TRBJ1-2 and V is TRBV15; D is ambiguous. CDR1 LNHNV and CDR2 YYDKDF come from the germline V gene (reference sequence). V lost 0 bases and J lost 4, with 6 bases in between. CDR3 length equals 13 residues. CDR3 in amino acids: CATSRDPPYGYTF. CDR3 in DNA: TGTGCCACCAGCAGAGATCCCCCCTATGGCTACACCTTC.

The chain combines TRBV2 with TRBJ1-5, with D perhaps TRBD1 (6 bases). Trimming pared 3 bases from V and 5 bases from J, leaving 14 bases between. The CDR3 length is 15 residues. Germline assignment: CDR1 SNHLY and CDR2 FYNNEI. CDR3 nucleotides: TGTGCCAGCAGTGACCCGGGACACCCTTATCAGCCCCAGCATTTT. The encoded protein is CASSDPGHPYQPQHF.

The CDR3 DNA reads TGTGCCAGCAGCTTGGGAGGCTCGGGCTACACCTTC. Encoded protein: CASSLGGSGYTF. The chain couples TRBV5-6 to TRBJ1-2; the D is unclear. The CDR3 spans 12 residues. The germline V gene encodes CDR1 SGHDT and CDR2 YYEEEE. V was cut by 0 bases and J by 8 bases, with 8 bases left in between.

The chain is built from TRBV27 and TRBJ2-1, with TRBD2 matching over 7 bases. Trimming at V came to 6 bases and at J to 6 bases, leaving 11 bases not matched to a gene. CDR3 length: 15 amino acids. Germline lookup yields CDR1 MNHEY and CDR2 SMNVEV (reference sequence). The CDR3 loop is CASRETSPTFNEQFF. In DNA, the CDR3 is TGTGCCAGCAGGGAGACTAGCCCAACTTTCAATGAGCAGTTCTTC.

This clone occurred once. This chain joins TRBV5-1 and TRBJ1-1; D is unclear. Germline loops: CDR1 SGHRS, CDR2 YFSETQ. V was trimmed by 0 bases and J by 4 bases, leaving 7 bases between them. CDR3 size: 13 residues. CDR3 sequence reads: CASSLGGRTEAFF. CDR3 bases: TGCGCCAGCAGCTTGGGGGGTCGCACTGAAGCTTTCTTT.

The V and J genes are TRBV27 and TRBJ1-1; D is ambiguous. V lost 2 bases to trimming and J lost 2 bases, with 6 bases between them. Germline loops: CDR1 MNHEY, CDR2 SMNVEV (reference sequence). The CDR3 has 13 residues. The CDR3 loop is CASSLKENTEAFF. CDR3 DNA: TGTGCCAGCAGTTTAAAGGAAAACACTGAAGCTTTCTTT.

The V gene is TRBV28, the J gene TRBJ2-1, with TRBD2 matching 8 bases. Trimming cost V 1 base and J 5 bases; bases outside gene matches: 10. The CDR3 runs to 17 residues. From germline, CDR1 is MDHEN and CDR2 SYDVKM. CDR3 nucleotides: TGTGCCAGCAGTTTATTGTCCGGGAGGGGCCTCGACAATGAGCAGTTCTTC. Protein product: CASSLLSGRGLDNEQFF.

This chain joins TRBV2 and TRBJ1-1; no clear D. CDR1 is SNHLY and CDR2 is FYNNEI in the germline V gene. The CDR3 loop spans 12 amino acids. V was clipped by 3 bases and J by 6 bases, with 8 bases between them. CDR3 sequence (DNA): TGTGCCAGCAGTGAGATTCAGCCTGAAGCTTTCTTT. Amino acid sequence: CASSEIQPEAFF. The variable domain in full, with the rest retrieved from reference TRBV2 and TRBJ1-1, is EPEVTQTPSHQVTQMGQEVILRCVPISNHLYFYWYRQILGQKVEFLVSFYNNEISEKSEIFDDQFSVERPDGSNFTLKIRSTKLEDSAMYFCASSEIQPEAFFGQGTRLTVV.

This clone appeared a single time. J is TRBJ1-4 and V is TRBV28, with TRBD1 as a possible D gene (6 bases). The germline gives CDR1 MDHEN, CDR2 SYDVKM. Trimming left V 6 bases short and J 0 bases short, with 17 bases between. The CDR3 spans 17 residues. In nucleotides, the CDR3 is TGTGCCAGCAGCCCACAGGGATGGGCTGCAACTAATGAAAAACTGTTTTTT. Protein product: CASSPQGWAATNEKLFF. The full variable domain, in which reference TRBV28 and TRBJ1-4 provide the parts outside the CDR3, is DVKVTQSSRYLVKRTGEKVFLECVQDMDHENMFWYRQDPGLGLRLIYFSYDVKMKEKGDIPEGYSVSREKKERFSLILESASTNQTSMYLCASSPQGWAATNEKLFFGSGTQLSVL.

The rearrangement uses TRBV6-5 and TRBJ2-2; a possible D gene is TRBD1 (6 bases). Germline V gene sequence: CDR1 MNHEY, CDR2 SVGAGI. V was cut by 6 bases and J by 1 base, with 9 bases left in between. CDR3 size: 14 residues. CDR3 protein: CASRRGLNTGELFF. The CDR3 DNA sequence: TGTGCCAGCAGGAGGGGGTTGAACACCGGGGAGCTGTTTTTT.

This sequence joins TRBV28 and TRBJ1-1; a possible D gene is TRBD1 (5 bases). V was shortened by 6 bases and J by 4 bases, with 18 bases between the two germline ends. The germline V gene encodes CDR1 MDHEN and CDR2 SYDVKM. CDR3 length: 15 amino acids. As DNA, the CDR3 is TGTGCCAGCAGCACGTCGCAGGGAAGTCCCACTGAAGCTTTCTTT. It yields the protein CASSTSQGSPTEAFF. Based on the CDR3 plus reference TRBV28 and TRBJ1-1, the full variable domain is DVKVTQSSRYLVKRTGEKVFLECVQDMDHENMFWYRQDPGLGLRLIYFSYDVKMKEKGDIPEGYSVSREKKERFSLILESASTNQTSMYLCASSTSQGSPTEAFFGQGTRLTVV.

The CDR3 loop reads CASRPQGYSYEQYF. The DNA for the CDR3 is TGCGCCAGCAGACCTCAGGGGTACTCCTACGAGCAGTACTTC. The chain is built from TRBV5-1 and TRBJ2-7; D perhaps matches TRBD1 (6 bases). CDR1 SGHRS and CDR2 YFSETQ come from the germline V gene. Trimming pared 5 bases from V and 0 bases from J, leaving 12 bases between. There are 14 residues in the CDR3.

V is TRBV18 and J is TRBJ1-5, with D unresolved. Germline lookup yields CDR1 KGHSH and CDR2 LQKENI. This CDR3 spans 15 amino acids. V lost 5 bases and J 1 base, leaving 12 bases between the germline ends. CDR3 in DNA: TGTGCCAGCTCAGCGGGCCCGACAAGCAATCAGCCCCAGCATTTT. This codes for CASSAGPTSNQPQHF.

This rearrangement joins TRBV5-4 to TRBJ2-2, with no clear D. The germline V and J ends were trimmed by 3 bases and 4 bases, with 4 bases remaining between them. CDR1 is SGHNT and CDR2 is YYREEE in the germline V gene (reference sequence). The CDR3 totals 12 residues. Here the CDR3 reads CASSSTTGELFF. In DNA form, the CDR3 reads TGTGCCAGCAGCTCAACCACCGGGGAGCTGTTTTTT.

The chain links TRBV30 to TRBJ2-3; possibly TRBD1 for D (6 bases). The CDR3 totals 14 residues. The V end lost 1 base, the J end lost 4 bases, and 12 bases lay between the germline ends. CDR1 and CDR2 (germline): GTSNPN, SVGIG (reference sequence). CDR3 in amino acids: CAWSEGQSPDTQYF. The CDR3 nucleotides read TGTGCCTGGAGTGAAGGACAGAGCCCAGATACGCAGTATTTT.

The genes are TRBV5-4 and TRBJ2-3; 8 bases line up with TRBD2. Germline CDR1 reads SGHNT; CDR2 reads YYREEE (reference sequence). The CDR3 extends over 16 amino acids. V dropped 1 base and J dropped 1; count of bases not matched to a gene: 5. The CDR3 spells CASSLTGGAGTDTQYF. For the CDR3, the DNA is TGTGCCAGCAGCTTGACGGGGGGGGCAGGCACAGATACGCAGTATTTT.

The CDR3 loop reads CASSRGGTGELFF. For the CDR3, the DNA is TGTGCCAGCAGCCGAGGGGGGACCGGGGAGCTGTTTTTT. V usage is TRBV6-6 and J usage is TRBJ2-2, with D perhaps given as TRBD1 or TRBD2 (6 bases each). The V and J ends lost 6 bases and 5 bases respectively, with 10 bases between them. This CDR3 region has 13 residues. The V gene's germline CDR1 is MNHNY and CDR2 SVGAGI (reference sequence).

The chain employs TRBV7-2 and TRBJ2-5; the match to TRBD2 covers 7 bases. This CDR3 contains 17 residues. CDR1 SGHTA and CDR2 FQGNSA come from the germline V gene. V shed 8 bases, J shed 4 bases, and the junction held 19 bases outside the gene matches. The CDR3 DNA reads TGTGCCAGCGGCTCCTCCGTGGGGGGGAAAAACGGAGAGACCCAGTACTTC. This gives the protein CASGSSVGGKNGETQYF.